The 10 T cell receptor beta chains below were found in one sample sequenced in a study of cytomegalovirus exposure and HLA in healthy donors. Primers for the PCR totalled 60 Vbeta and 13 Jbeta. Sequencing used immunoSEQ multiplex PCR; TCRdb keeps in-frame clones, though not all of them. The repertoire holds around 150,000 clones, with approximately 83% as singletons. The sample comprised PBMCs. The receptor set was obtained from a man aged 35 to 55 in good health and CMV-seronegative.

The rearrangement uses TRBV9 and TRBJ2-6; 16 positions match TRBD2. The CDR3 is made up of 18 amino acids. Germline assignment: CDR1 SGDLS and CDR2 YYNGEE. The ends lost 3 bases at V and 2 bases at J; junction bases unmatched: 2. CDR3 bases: TGTGCCAGCAGCGCCGGGACTAGCGGGAGGGCTGGGGCCAACGTCCTGACTTTC. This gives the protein CASSAGTSGRAGANVLTF. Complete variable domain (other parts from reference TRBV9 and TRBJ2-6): DSGVTQTPKHLITATGQRVTLRCSPRSGDLSVYWYQQSLDQGLQFLIQYYNGEERAKGNILERFSAQQFPDLHSELNLSSLELGDSALYFCASSAGTSGRAGANVLTFGAGSRLTVL.

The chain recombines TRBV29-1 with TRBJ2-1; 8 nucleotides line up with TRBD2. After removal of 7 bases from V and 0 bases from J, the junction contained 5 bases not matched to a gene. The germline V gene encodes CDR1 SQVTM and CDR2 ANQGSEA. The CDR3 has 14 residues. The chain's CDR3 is CSATGTSSYNEQFF. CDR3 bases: TGCAGCGCTACCGGGACTAGCTCCTACAATGAGCAGTTCTTC.

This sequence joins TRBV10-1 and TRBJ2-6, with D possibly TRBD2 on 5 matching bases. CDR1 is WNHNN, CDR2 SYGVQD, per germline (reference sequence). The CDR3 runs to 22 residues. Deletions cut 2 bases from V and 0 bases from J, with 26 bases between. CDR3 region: CASSEVKTTGPFPPSGANVLTF. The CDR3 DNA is TGCGCCAGCAGTGAGGTAAAGACTACCGGGCCCTTTCCCCCCTCTGGGGCCAACGTCCTGACTTTC.

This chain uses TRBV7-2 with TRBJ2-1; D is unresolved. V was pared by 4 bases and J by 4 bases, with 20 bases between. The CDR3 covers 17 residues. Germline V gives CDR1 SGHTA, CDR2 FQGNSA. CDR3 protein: CASSSPRGEVGYNEQFF. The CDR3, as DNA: TGTGCCAGCAGCTCACCACGCGGCGAGGTAGGATACAATGAGCAGTTCTTC.

The CDR3 DNA reads as TGTGCCAGCAGCGCCGGGGCGGGGAGAGAAGTAGAGACCCAGTACTTC. Translating it yields CASSAGAGREVETQYF. This chain joins TRBV7-9 and TRBJ2-5, with D possibly matching TRBD2 (6 bases). Trimming pared 5 bases from V and 4 bases from J, leaving 20 bases between. Germline V CDR1 and CDR2: SEHNR, FQNEAQ (reference sequence). The CDR3 totals 16 residues.

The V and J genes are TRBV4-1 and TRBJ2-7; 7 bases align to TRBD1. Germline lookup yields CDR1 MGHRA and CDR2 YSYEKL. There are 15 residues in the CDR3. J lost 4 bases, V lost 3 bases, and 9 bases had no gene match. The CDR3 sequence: CASSHEDRSIYEQYF. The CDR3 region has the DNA TGCGCCAGCAGCCATGAGGACAGGTCCATTTACGAGCAGTACTTC.

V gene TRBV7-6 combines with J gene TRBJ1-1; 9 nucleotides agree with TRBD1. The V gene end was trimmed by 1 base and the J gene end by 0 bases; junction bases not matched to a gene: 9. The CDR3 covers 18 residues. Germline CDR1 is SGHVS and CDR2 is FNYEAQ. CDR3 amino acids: CASSLGGTGIIMNTEAFF. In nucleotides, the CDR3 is TGTGCCAGCAGCTTAGGGGGGACAGGGATAATTATGAACACTGAAGCTTTCTTT.

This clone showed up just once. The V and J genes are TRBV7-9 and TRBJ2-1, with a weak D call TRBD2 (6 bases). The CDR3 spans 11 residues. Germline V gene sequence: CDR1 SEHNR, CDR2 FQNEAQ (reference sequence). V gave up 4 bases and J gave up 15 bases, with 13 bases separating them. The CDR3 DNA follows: TGTGCCAGCAGCTCGCGGGACCGGAGGTTCTTC. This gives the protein CASSSRDRRFF.

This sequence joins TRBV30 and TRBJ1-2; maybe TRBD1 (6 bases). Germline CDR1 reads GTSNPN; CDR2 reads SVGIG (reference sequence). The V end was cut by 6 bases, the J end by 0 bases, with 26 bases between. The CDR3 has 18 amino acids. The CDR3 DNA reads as TGTGCCTGCCTAGCGCGGGGGCGCTTTCCGTCCTCTAACTATGGCTACACCTTC. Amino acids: CACLARGRFPSSNYGYTF.

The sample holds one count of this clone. The CDR3 DNA reads TGCAGCGTTAGGTCAGACTACAATCAGCCCCAGCATTTT. It translates to CSVRSDYNQPQHF. The chain couples TRBV29-1 to TRBJ1-5; D not resolved. CDR1 and CDR2 from the germline V gene are SQVTM and ANQGSEA. The V gene lost 5 bases and the J gene lost 3 bases, with 11 bases spanning the gap. The CDR3 covers 13 residues.